The T cell receptor beta chain described here comes from a study of neurological immune-mediated disorders. Study results and limitations: While HTLV-1-associated myelopathy showed the greatest TCR clonal expansion, multiple sclerosis showed the least, falling below healthy controls. The multiple sclerosis repertoire cluster had no association with any clinical or MRI feature.

This clonotype was detected ten times or more. The antigen is undetermined. The CDR3 spans 15 residues. Germline V gives CDR1 SGHRS, CDR2 YFSETQ. V was clipped by 4 bases and J by 0 bases, with 10 bases between them. The time point was: longitudinal time-point 3. Each CDR3 protein is one row after TCRdb ran MiXCR on the 5' RACE reads. The table shows some 89,000 distinct CDR3 sequences, with about 4.3% occurring only once. Sequenced: PBMCs. The receptor was derived from a woman in her sixties with multiple sclerosis. V gene TRBV5-1 combines with J gene TRBJ1-4; D unresolved. CDR3 loop: CASSPTPPTNEKLFF. The DNA of the CDR3 is TGCGCCAGCAGCCCGACACCCCCAACTAATGAAAAACTGTTTTTT.